The rows below give T cell receptor beta chains drawn from one sample of a study of cytomegalovirus exposure and HLA in healthy donors. Data came from immunoSEQ multiplex PCR; TCRdb stores just in-frame clones and leaves some out. The sample shows about 95,000 clones, about 73% of them seen only once. Sequenced sample: PBMCs. These receptors were taken from a woman in her 50s in good health and CMV-seropositive. Each CDR3 is given with its conserved first and last residue. Fields, in order: clone size, J gene, D gene, V gene, CDR3 protein, CDR3 DNA. The D gene is left open where the match is weak. The size field is filled for only some rows; it gives once, few, many or a size class.

abundance: NA
j_gene: TRBJ1-6
d_gene: NA
v_gene: TRBV11-2
CDR3aa: CASSTPNYNSPLHF
CDR3nt: TGTGCCAGCAGTACCCCTAATTATAATTCACCCCTCCACTTT

abundance: NA
j_gene: TRBJ2-2
d_gene: NA
v_gene: TRBV10-3
CDR3aa: CAITPRDSRTNTGELFF
CDR3nt: TGTGCCATCACGCCCCGTGACAGTCGAACGAACACCGGGGAGCTGTTTTTT

abundance: NA
j_gene: TRBJ2-7
d_gene: NA
v_gene: TRBV7-2
CDR3aa: CASSPGSAYSYEQYF
CDR3nt: TGTGCCAGCAGCCCCGGTAGCGCATATTCCTACGAGCAGTACTTC

abundance: NA
j_gene: TRBJ2-5
d_gene: NA
v_gene: TRBV6-6
CDR3aa: CASSRGGETQYF
CDR3nt: TGTGCCAGCAGCAGGGGTGGGGAGACCCAGTACTTC

abundance: NA
j_gene: TRBJ1-5
d_gene: NA
v_gene: TRBV4-2
CDR3aa: CASSQLIWSNQPQHF
CDR3nt: TGTGCCAGCAGCCAGCTAATATGGAGCAATCAGCCCCAGCATTTT

abundance: NA
j_gene: TRBJ2-2
d_gene: TRBD1
v_gene: TRBV19
CDR3aa: CASSIDHQGARTGELFF
CDR3nt: TGTGCCAGTAGTATAGATCACCAGGGGGCGCGCACCGGGGAGCTGTTTTTT

abundance: NA
j_gene: TRBJ1-1
d_gene: NA
v_gene: TRBV7-9
CDR3aa: CASSKTVNTEAFF
CDR3nt: TGTGCCAGCAGCAAGACAGTGAACACTGAAGCTTTCTTT

abundance: NA
j_gene: TRBJ1-5
d_gene: TRBD1
v_gene: TRBV10-3
CDR3aa: CAISESHRGIGNQPQHF
CDR3nt: TGTGCCATCAGTGAGTCGCACAGGGGGATTGGCAATCAGCCCCAGCATTTT

abundance: NA
j_gene: TRBJ1-5
d_gene: NA
v_gene: TRBV2
CDR3aa: CASSSDRYSNQPQHF
CDR3nt: TGTGCCAGCAGCTCCGACAGATATAGCAATCAGCCCCAGCATTTT

abundance: few
j_gene: TRBJ2-2
d_gene: NA
v_gene: TRBV7-9
CDR3aa: CASSLTANTGELFF
CDR3nt: TGTGCCAGCAGCCTTACAGCTAACACCGGGGAGCTGTTTTTT

abundance: NA
j_gene: TRBJ1-2
d_gene: NA
v_gene: TRBV6-1
CDR3aa: CASSATSRQANYGYTF
CDR3nt: TGTGCCAGCAGTGCTACTAGTAGACAGGCTAACTATGGCTACACCTTC

abundance: NA
j_gene: TRBJ2-7
d_gene: NA
v_gene: TRBV27
CDR3aa: CASSLKQRVVYEQYF
CDR3nt: TGTGCCAGCAGTCTCAAGCAGAGGGTTGTGTACGAGCAGTACTTC

abundance: NA
j_gene: TRBJ2-1
d_gene: TRBD2
v_gene: TRBV6-4
CDR3aa: CANTGTTPLGEQFF
CDR3nt: TGTGCCAACACCGGGACTACCCCGTTAGGTGAGCAGTTCTTC

abundance: NA
j_gene: TRBJ2-3
d_gene: NA
v_gene: TRBV12-5
CDR3aa: CASGLLSRAPGDTQYF
CDR3nt: TGTGCTAGTGGTTTGCTGTCGAGGGCCCCTGGAGATACGCAGTATTTT

abundance: NA
j_gene: TRBJ2-3
d_gene: TRBD1
v_gene: TRBV11-2
CDR3aa: CASSLLARGPQYF
CDR3nt: TGTGCCAGCAGCCTGCTGGCGAGGGGGCCGCAGTATTTT

abundance: few
j_gene: TRBJ2-1
d_gene: NA
v_gene: TRBV2
CDR3aa: CASSPEGNEQFF
CDR3nt: TGTGCCAGTAGTCCGGAGGGCAATGAGCAGTTCTTC

abundance: NA
j_gene: TRBJ2-1
d_gene: NA
v_gene: TRBV6-5
CDR3aa: CASSYTRTGYNEQFF
CDR3nt: TGTGCCAGCAGTTACACAAGAACAGGCTACAATGAGCAGTTCTTC

abundance: few
j_gene: TRBJ2-4
d_gene: NA
v_gene: TRBV5-5
CDR3aa: CASSLGPGARNIQYF
CDR3nt: TGTGCCAGCAGCTTGGGTCCAGGGGCGCGAAACATTCAGTACTTC

abundance: NA
j_gene: TRBJ1-4
d_gene: NA
v_gene: TRBV6-5
CDR3aa: CASSYSAGFSEKLFF
CDR3nt: TGTGCCAGCAGTTACTCCGCAGGGTTTTCCGAAAAACTGTTTTTT

abundance: NA
j_gene: TRBJ2-3
d_gene: TRBD2
v_gene: TRBV19
CDR3aa: CATSGTSGTDTQYF
CDR3nt: TGTGCCACCTCCGGGACTAGCGGGACAGATACGCAGTATTTT

abundance: once
j_gene: TRBJ1-4
d_gene: TRBD1
v_gene: TRBV28
CDR3aa: CASSLPGGLEKLFF
CDR3nt: TGTGCCAGCAGTTTGCCAGGGGGCCTCGAAAAACTGTTTTTT

abundance: NA
j_gene: TRBJ1-5
d_gene: NA
v_gene: TRBV10-2
CDR3aa: CASSDPGLQPQHF
CDR3nt: TGCGCCAGCAGTGATCCGGGTTTACAGCCCCAGCATTTT

abundance: NA
j_gene: TRBJ2-5
d_gene: TRBD2
v_gene: TRBV9
CDR3aa: CASTAGLAVQETQYF
CDR3nt: TGTGCCAGCACCGCTGGACTAGCGGTCCAAGAGACCCAGTACTTC

abundance: NA
j_gene: TRBJ1-1
d_gene: NA
v_gene: TRBV27
CDR3aa: CASSLRGTFF
CDR3nt: TGTGCCAGCAGTTTAAGGGGAACTTTCTTT

abundance: NA
j_gene: TRBJ2-1
d_gene: TRBD2
v_gene: TRBV18
CDR3aa: CASSERTSGYNEQFF
CDR3nt: TGTGCCAGCTCAGAAAGGACTAGCGGATACAATGAGCAGTTCTTC

abundance: few
j_gene: TRBJ1-2
d_gene: NA
v_gene: TRBV20-1
CDR3aa: CSVRAGYTF
CDR3nt: TGCAGTGTGAGGGCTGGCTACACCTTC

abundance: NA
j_gene: TRBJ1-2
d_gene: NA
v_gene: TRBV11-2
CDR3aa: CASSWGGGYGYTF
CDR3nt: TGTGCCAGCAGCTGGGGGGGTGGCTATGGCTACACCTTC

abundance: NA
j_gene: TRBJ2-3
d_gene: NA
v_gene: TRBV9
CDR3aa: CASSPYSSALIDTQYF
CDR3nt: TGTGCCAGCAGCCCATACTCTAGCGCCCTGATAGATACGCAGTATTTT

abundance: NA
j_gene: TRBJ1-2
d_gene: TRBD1
v_gene: TRBV12-5
CDR3aa: CASGPVGQGSGSYGYTF
CDR3nt: TGTGCTAGTGGTCCCGTGGGACAGGGATCGGGATCTTATGGCTACACCTTC

abundance: once
j_gene: TRBJ2-2
d_gene: NA
v_gene: TRBV5-6
CDR3aa: CASSLGFTADTGELFF
CDR3nt: TGTGCCAGCAGCTTGGGCTTTACAGCGGACACCGGGGAGCTGTTTTTT

abundance: NA
j_gene: TRBJ2-2
d_gene: NA
v_gene: TRBV18
CDR3aa: CASSPQGHNTGELFF
CDR3nt: TGTGCCAGCTCACCCCAGGGACACAACACCGGGGAGCTGTTTTTT